Listed below are T cell receptor beta chains from one sample, sequenced in a study of blood T cell repertoires in COVID-19. Assay: immunoSEQ multiplex PCR; the TCRdb copy retains only in-frame clones and omits some. This sample has approximately 230,000 clones, with over 80% found just once. The specimen was PBMCs or T cells enriched from blood (not recorded which). These receptors came from a young woman who had recovered from COVID-19. Each CDR3 is given with its conserved first and last residue. The order of the fields is V gene, J gene, CDR3 protein.

TRBV6-4	TRBJ1-2	CASSELPNIARYGYTF
TRBV21-1	TRBJ2-7	CALAKWPPRAGGPSSYEQYF
TRBV6-4	TRBJ2-1	CASSEDVAGGYNEQFF
TRBV11-2	TRBJ1-2	CASSLGTGNYGYTF
TRBV5-1	TRBJ2-1	CASRLAVPLGNEQFF
TRBV5-1	TRBJ2-3	CASSLFGGTSTDTQYF
TRBV6-4	TRBJ2-2	CASSAGDTGELFF
TRBV10-3	TRBJ1-2	CAISDFLDRAKMGYGYTF
TRBV4-1	TRBJ2-1	CASSKPLQGAVEQFF
TRBV5-4	TRBJ1-2	CASSLATRDGYTF
TRBV7-3	TRBJ1-5	CASSPGVGQPQHF
TRBV7-2	TRBJ1-2	CASSFTAAYTF
TRBV7-3	TRBJ2-2	CASSLDGRSGELFF
TRBV11-1	TRBJ1-2	CASSLIDTIYGYTF
TRBV15	TRBJ2-6	CATSREFGRSSGANVLTF
TRBV28	TRBJ2-7	CASSLGTAYEQYF
TRBV3-1/TRBV3-2	TRBJ1-5	CASSQGLGSAGQPQHF
TRBV11-3	TRBJ1-1	CASSFSTEAFF
TRBV10-2	TRBJ2-5	CASSPVRETQYF
TRBV11-3	TRBJ2-5	CASSRRTSRETQYF
TRBV20-1	TRBJ1-5	CSASRGTGNQPQHF
TRBV7-2	TRBJ2-7	CASSSTGIPYEQYF
TRBV12-3/TRBV12-4	TRBJ1-5	CASSWTVNQPQHF
TRBV7-2	TRBJ2-5	CASSSLAGGGTQYF
TRBV7-8	TRBJ1-2	CASSLGQGWGYTF
TRBV11-2	TRBJ2-1	CASSLGGSSYNEQFF
TRBV15	TRBJ2-1	CATSRDWELGSSESSYNEQFF
TRBV5-1	TRBJ2-7	CASSYAGTVSYEQYF